This TCR beta chain is from a study of blood T cell repertoires in COVID-19. At the level of the study: The United States, Italy and Spain were the sources of the acute and convalescent COVID-19 samples. Sources were T cells, B-cell-depleted T cells, or PBMCs; the material itself was cDNA or gDNA.

Original processing notes: By means of reference gene primer amplification, nucleated cell counts were estimated. Produced via immunoSEQ multiplex PCR; TCRdb's table is partial and in-frame only. V and J calls and clone size are copied from that table; D and trimming were computed from the DNA. This table holds 150,000 or so clones, 75% to 90% found once. The CDR3 has 16 amino acids. Trimming took off 0 bases at V and 7 bases at J, with 14 bases between the two ends. CDR1 SGHNT and CDR2 YYREEE come from the germline V gene (reference sequence). This TCR was recovered from a man older than 75 with acute or convalescent COVID-19. The sequenced sample consisted of peripheral blood. The gene calls are TRBV5-4 and TRBJ1-6; D possibly corresponds to TRBD1 (6 bases). The DNA of the CDR3 is TGTGCCAGCAGCTTGGGGAGGGGGGGTCCAAATTCACCCCTCCACTTT. Translated: CASSLGRGGPNSPLHF.